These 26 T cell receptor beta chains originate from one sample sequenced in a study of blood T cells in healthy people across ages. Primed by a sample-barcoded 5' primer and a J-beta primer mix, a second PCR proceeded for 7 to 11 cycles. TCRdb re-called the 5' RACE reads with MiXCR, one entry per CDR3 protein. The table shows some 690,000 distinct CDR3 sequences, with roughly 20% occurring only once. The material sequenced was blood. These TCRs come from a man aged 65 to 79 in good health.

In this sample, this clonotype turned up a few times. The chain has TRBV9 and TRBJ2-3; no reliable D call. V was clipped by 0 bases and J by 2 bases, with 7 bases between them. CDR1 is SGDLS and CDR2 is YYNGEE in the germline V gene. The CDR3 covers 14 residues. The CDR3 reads CASSVVPHTDTQYF. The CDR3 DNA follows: TGTGCCAGCAGCGTAGTTCCTCACACAGATACGCAGTATTTT.

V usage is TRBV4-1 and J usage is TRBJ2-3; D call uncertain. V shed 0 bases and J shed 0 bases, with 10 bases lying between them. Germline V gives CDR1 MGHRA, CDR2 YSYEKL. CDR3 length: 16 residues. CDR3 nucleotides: TGCGCCAGCAGCCAAGACGGACGGATAAGCACAGATACGCAGTATTTT. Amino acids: CASSQDGRISTDTQYF.

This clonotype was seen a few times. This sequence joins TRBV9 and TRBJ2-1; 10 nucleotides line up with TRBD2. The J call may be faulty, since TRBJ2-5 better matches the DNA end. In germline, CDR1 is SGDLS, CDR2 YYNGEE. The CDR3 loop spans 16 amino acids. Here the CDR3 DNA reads TGTGCCAGCAGCTTCTCCCGGGGACTAGCGACGTCCGCCCAGTACTTC. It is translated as CASSFSRGLATSAQYF.

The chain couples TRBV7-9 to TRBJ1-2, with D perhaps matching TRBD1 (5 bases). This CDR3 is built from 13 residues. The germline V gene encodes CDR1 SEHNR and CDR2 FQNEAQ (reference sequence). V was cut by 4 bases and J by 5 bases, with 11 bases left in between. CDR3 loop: CASSSGASYGYTF. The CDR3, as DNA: TGTGCCAGCAGCTCCGGGGCATCTTATGGCTACACCTTC.

CDR3 region: CASSMRGANEKLFF. The DNA of the CDR3 is TGCGCCAGCAGCATGAGGGGGGCTAATGAAAAACTGTTTTTT. The chain uses TRBV5-1 and TRBJ1-4; weak D call: TRBD1 (6 bases). This CDR3 has 14 amino acids. V lost 4 bases and J 3 bases, leaving 10 bases between the germline ends. The germline V gene encodes CDR1 SGHRS and CDR2 YFSETQ.

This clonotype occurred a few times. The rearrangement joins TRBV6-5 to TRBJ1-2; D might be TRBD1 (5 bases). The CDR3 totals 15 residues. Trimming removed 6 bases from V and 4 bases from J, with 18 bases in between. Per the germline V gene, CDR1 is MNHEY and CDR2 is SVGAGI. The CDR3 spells CASSLAGDSGYGYTF. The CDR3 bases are TGTGCCAGCAGCCTTGCGGGGGATAGTGGCTATGGCTACACCTTC.

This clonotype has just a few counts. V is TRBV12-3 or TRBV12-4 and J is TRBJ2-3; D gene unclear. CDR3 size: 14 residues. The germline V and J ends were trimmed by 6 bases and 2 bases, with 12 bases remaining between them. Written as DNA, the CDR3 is TGTGCCAGCAGCACCACTTGGTCCACAGATACGCAGTATTTT. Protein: CASSTTWSTDTQYF.

CDR3 sequence: CASSLWTGKLFF. The CDR3 DNA follows: TGTGCCAGCAGCCTATGGACAGGGAAGCTGTTTTTT. This chain joins TRBV14 and TRBJ2-2, with TRBD1 matching 8 bases. Germline-derived CDR1 and CDR2 are SGHDN and FVKESK. V lost 4 bases and J lost 12; bases outside the gene matches: 4. This CDR3 spans 12 amino acids.

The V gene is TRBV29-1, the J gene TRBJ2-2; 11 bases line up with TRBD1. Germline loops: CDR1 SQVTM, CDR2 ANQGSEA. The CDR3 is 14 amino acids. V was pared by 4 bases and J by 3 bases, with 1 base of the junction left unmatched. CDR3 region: CSVGTGGDTGELFF. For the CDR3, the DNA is TGCAGCGTTGGGACAGGGGGCGACACCGGGGAGCTGTTTTTT.

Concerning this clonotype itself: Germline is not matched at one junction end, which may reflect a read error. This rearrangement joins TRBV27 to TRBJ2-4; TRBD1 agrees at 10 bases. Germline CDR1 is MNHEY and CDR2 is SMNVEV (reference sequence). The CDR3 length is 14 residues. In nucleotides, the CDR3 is TGTGCCAGCAGTCGACAGGGGGCCAGAAACATTCAGTACTTC. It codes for CASSRQGARNIQYF.

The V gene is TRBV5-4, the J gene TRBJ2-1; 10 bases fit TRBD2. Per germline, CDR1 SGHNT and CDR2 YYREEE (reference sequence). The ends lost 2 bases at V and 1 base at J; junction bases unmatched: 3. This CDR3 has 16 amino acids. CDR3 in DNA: TGTGCCAGCAGCTTTATACTAGCGGGATCCTACAATGAGCAGTTCTTC. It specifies CASSFILAGSYNEQFF.

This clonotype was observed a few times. The CDR3 nucleotides read TGCAGCGTTGTTGAACCCCTGCGGACTGAAGCTTTCTTT. Protein: CSVVEPLRTEAFF. The chain employs TRBV29-1 and TRBJ1-1; D is unclear. V lost 4 bases and J 5 bases, leaving 14 bases between the germline ends. This CDR3 is built from 13 residues. The germline V gene has CDR1 SQVTM and CDR2 ANQGSEA.

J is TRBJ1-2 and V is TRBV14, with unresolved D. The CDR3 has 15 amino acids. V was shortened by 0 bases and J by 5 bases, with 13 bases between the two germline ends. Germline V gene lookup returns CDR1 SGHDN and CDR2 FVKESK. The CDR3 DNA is TGTGCCAGCAGCCAAGAGGGCCAACGAATTTATGGCTACACCTTC. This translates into CASSQEGQRIYGYTF.

CDR3 amino acids: CASSDQVNTGELFF. The CDR3 DNA is TGCGCCAGCAGCGATCAGGTGAACACCGGGGAGCTGTTTTTT. The chain recombines TRBV5-1 with TRBJ2-2; D gene ambiguous. Per the germline V gene, CDR1 is SGHRS and CDR2 is YFSETQ. The CDR3 covers 14 residues. V lost 4 bases and J lost 1, with 8 bases in between.

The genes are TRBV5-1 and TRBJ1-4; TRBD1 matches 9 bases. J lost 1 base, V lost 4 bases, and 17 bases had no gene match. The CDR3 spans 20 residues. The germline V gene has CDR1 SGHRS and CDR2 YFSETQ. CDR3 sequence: CASSPDRGPFRGGTNEKLFF. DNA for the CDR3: TGCGCCAGCAGCCCGGACAGGGGCCCTTTTCGGGGCGGAACTAATGAAAAACTGTTTTTT.

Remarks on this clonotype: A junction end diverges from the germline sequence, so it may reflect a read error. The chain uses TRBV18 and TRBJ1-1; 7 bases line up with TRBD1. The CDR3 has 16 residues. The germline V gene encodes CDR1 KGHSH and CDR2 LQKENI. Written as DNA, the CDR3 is TGTGCCAGCGACCGAATACAGGGGTCCCGGAACCCTGAAGCTTTCTTT. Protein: CASDRIQGSRNPEAFF.

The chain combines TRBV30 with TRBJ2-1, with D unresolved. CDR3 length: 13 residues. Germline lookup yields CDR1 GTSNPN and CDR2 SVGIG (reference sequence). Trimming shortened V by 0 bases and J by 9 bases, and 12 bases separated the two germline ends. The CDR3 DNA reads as TGTGCCTGGAGTGTAGCGTTGGGAATTGAGCAGTTCTTC. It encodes CAWSVALGIEQFF. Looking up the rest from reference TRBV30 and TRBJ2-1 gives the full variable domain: SQTIHQWPATLVQPVGSPLSLECTVEGTSNPNLYWYRQAAGRGLQLLFYSVGIGQISSEVPQNLSASRPQDRQFILSSKKLLLSDSGFYLCAWSVALGIEQFFGPGTRLTVL.

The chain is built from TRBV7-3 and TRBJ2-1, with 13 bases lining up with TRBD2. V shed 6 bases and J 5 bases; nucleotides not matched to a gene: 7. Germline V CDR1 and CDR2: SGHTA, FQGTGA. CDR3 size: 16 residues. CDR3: CASSPTSGRGNNEQFF. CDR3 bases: TGTGCCAGCAGTCCTACTAGCGGGAGGGGGAACAATGAGCAGTTCTTC.

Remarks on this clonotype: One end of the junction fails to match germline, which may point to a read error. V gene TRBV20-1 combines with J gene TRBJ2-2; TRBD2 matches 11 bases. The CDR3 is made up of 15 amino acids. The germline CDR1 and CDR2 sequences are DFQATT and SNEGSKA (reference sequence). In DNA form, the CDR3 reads TGCAGTGCTAGAGTAGCGGGGGGGCCTCCCGGGGAGCTGTCTTTT. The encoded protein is CSARVAGGPPGELSF.

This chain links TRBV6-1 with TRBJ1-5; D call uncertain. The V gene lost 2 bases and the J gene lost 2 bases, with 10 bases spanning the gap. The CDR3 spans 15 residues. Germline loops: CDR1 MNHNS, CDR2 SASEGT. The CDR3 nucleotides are TGTGCCAGCAGTGAATTGGCAGGCGGCAATCAGCCCCAGCATTTT. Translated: CASSELAGGNQPQHF.

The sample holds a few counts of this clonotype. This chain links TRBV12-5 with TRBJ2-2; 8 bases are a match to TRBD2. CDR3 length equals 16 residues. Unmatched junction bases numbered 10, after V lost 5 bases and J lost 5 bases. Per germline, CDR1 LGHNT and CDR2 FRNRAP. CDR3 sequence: CASGPSTSGFTGELFF. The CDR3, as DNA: TGTGCTAGTGGTCCATCAACTAGCGGTTTTACCGGGGAGCTGTTTTTT.

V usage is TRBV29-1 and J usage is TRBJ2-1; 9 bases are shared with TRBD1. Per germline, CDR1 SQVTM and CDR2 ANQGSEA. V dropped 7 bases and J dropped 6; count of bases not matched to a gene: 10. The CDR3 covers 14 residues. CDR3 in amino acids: CSALGQGGGNEQFF. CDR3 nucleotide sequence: TGCAGCGCCCTGGGACAGGGAGGGGGCAATGAGCAGTTCTTC.

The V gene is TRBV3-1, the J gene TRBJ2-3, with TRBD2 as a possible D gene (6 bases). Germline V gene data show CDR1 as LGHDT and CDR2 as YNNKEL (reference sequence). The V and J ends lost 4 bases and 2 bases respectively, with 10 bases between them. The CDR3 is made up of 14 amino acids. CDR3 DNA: TGTGCCAGCAGCCTAAGGACTACCACAGATACGCAGTATTTT. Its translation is CASSLRTTTDTQYF.

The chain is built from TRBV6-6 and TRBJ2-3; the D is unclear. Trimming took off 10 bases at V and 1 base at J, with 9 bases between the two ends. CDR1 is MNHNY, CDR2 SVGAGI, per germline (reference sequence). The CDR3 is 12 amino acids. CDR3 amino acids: CATTQGTDTQYF. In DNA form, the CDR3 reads TGTGCCACGACACAAGGCACAGATACGCAGTATTTT.

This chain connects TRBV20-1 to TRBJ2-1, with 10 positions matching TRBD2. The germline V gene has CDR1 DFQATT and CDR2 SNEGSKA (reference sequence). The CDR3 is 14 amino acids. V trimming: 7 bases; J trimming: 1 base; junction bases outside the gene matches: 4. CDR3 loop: CSVTSGISYNEQFF. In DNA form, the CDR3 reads TGCAGTGTTACTAGCGGGATTTCCTACAATGAGCAGTTCTTC.

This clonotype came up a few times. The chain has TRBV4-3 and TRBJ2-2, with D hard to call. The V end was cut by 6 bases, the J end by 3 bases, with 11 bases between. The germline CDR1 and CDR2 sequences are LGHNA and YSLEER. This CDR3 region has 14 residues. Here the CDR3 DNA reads TGCGCCAGCAGTCTTGGGATACACACCGGGGAGCTGTTTTTT. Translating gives CASSLGIHTGELFF.